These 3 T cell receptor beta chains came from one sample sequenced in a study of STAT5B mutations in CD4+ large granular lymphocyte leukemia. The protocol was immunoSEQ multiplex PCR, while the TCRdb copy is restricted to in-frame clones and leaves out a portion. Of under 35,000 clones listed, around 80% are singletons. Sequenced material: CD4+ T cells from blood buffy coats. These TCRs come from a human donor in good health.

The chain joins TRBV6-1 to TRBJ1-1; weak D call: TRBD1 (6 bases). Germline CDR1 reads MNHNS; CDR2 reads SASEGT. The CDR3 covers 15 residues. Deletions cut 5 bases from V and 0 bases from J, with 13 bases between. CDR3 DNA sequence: TGTGCCAGCAGTAAACAGGGCACCATGAACACTGAAGCTTTCTTT. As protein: CASSKQGTMNTEAFF.

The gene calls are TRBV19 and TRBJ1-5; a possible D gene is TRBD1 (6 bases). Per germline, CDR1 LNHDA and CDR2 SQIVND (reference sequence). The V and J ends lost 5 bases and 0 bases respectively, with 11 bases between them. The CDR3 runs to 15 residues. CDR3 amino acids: CASSDRSYSNQPQHF. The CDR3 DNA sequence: TGTGCCAGTAGTGACAGGTCCTATAGCAATCAGCCCCAGCATTTT.

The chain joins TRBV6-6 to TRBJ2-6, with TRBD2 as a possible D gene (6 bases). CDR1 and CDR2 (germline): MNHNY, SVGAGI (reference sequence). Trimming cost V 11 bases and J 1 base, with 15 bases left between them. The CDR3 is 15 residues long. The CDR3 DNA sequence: TGTGCCGCGGGACGCGCAGTTTCTGGGGCCAACGTCCTGACTTTC. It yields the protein CAAGRAVSGANVLTF.